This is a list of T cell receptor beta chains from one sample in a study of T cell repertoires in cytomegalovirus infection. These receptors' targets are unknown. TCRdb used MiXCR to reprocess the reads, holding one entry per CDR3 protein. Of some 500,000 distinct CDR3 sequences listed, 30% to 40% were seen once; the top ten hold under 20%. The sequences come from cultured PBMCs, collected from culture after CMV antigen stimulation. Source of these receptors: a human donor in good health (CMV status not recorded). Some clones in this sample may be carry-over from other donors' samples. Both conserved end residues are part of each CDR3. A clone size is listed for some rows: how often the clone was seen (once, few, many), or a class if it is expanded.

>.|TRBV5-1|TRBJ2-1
CASSRTGLKYNEQFF
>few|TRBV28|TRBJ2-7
CASSSSGTSENEQYF
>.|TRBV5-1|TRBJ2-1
CASSSTGTSGWNEQFF
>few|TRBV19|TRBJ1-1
CASSIRGTNAEAFF
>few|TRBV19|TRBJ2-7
CASSMSGSSYEQYF
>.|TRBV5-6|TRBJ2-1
CASSLRRDRVYGEQFF
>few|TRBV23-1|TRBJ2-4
CASGSLALAKNIQYF
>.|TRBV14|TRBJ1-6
CASRTGYSPLHF
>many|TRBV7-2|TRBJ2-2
CASSLDRGNTGELFF
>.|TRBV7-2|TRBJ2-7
CASSQTRYSYEQYF
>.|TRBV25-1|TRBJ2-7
CASSEYTGLAGVNEQYF
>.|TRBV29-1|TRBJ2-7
CSVVGLAGFPSYEQYF
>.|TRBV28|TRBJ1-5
CASSFGHRAPHF
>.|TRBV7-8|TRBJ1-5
CASSPTGPANQPQHF
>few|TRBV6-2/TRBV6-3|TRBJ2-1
CASSYEKLHEQFF
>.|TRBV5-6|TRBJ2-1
CASSLVPSGRGGNEQFF
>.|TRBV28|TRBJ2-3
CASSSPSGRTDTQYF
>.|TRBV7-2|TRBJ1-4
CASTKDAGTGNEKLFF
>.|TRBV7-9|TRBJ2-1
CASSWRDSSYNEQFF
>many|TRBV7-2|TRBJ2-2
CASSLVDGGELFF
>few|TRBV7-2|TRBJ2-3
CASSLGLVAADTQYF
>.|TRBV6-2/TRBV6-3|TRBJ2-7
CASNLKAGQVYEQYF
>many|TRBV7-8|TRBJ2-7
CASSLAAGIEPYEQYF
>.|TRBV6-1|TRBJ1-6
CATEDGNSPLHF
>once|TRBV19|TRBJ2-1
CASSHRTSGSNEQFF
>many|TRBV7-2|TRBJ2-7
CASSSDRLGDPTYEQYF
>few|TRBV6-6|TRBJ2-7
CASSGLYEQYF
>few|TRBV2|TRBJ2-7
CASSREIAYEQYF
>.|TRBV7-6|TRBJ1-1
CASSPRGGDTEAFF
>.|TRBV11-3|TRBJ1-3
CASSHRPDRGGNTIYF
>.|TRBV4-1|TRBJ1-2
CASSLIPVDYGYTF
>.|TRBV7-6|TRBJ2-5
CASSLDPAGVLETQYF
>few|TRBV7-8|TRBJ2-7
CASSLGLADSYEQYF
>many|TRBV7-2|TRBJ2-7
CASSLASRAYEQYF
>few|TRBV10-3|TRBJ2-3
CAIKGLAGGPGTDTQYF
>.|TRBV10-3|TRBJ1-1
CAISNQPGQGDTEAFF
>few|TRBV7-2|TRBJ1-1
CASSLLGLQGTEAFF
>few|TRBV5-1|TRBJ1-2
CASSPVGSFAGYTF
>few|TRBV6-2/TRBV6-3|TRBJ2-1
CASSPDSVPYNEQFF
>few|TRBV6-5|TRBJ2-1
CASSYSSSYNEQFF
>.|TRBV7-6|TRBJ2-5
CASSPRGRTQYF
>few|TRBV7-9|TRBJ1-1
CASGPTGRENTEAFF
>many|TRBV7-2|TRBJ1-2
CASSSNTVRGYTF
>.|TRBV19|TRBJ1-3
CASSLVRGSGNTIYF
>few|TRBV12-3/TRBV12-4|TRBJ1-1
CASSIQGADTEAFF
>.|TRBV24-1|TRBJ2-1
CATSPTSGSLDEQFF
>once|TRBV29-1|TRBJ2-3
CSVEAALRDTQYF
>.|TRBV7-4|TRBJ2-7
CASSLVGTDEQYF
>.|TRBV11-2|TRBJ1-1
CASSLSANLLAFF
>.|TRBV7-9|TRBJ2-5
CASSFPRQESDQETQYF
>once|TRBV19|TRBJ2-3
CASSIDRADTQYF
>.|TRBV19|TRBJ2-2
CATTDVGTTKTGELFF
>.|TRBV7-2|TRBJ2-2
CASSLSASGELFF
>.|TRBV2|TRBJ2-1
CASSEMGLVNYNEQFF
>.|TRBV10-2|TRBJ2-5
CASSYVAETQYF
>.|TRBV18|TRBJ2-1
CASSPFDSGRSSYNEQFF
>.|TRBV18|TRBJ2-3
CASSPPGLAGVGTDTQYF
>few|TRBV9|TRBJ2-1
CASSPRLAVNEQFF
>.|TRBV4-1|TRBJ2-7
CASSQVLSGRYYEQYF
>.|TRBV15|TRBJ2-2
CATSRSITGELFF